This TCR beta chain originates from a study of beta chain features in type 1 diabetes. The isolated RNA, all of it, was reverse transcribed, so expressed TCRB transcripts were what got sequenced. This table comes from immunoSEQ multiplex PCR, and its TCRdb copy is limited to in-frame clones, with some not included. The sample carries a few hundred thousand clones, 25% to 30% recorded once. This CDR3 comprises 13 residues. Germline loops: CDR1 SGHDN, CDR2 FVKESK. The V and J ends lost 5 bases and 5 bases, in that order; junction bases with no gene match: 3. This receptor was identified in a man under 40 in good health. The chain uses TRBV14 and TRBJ2-5; 9 bases map to TRBD2. The sample taken for sequencing was central memory CD4+ T cells from blood. The CDR3 loop reads CASSRGLAETQYF. DNA of the CDR3: TGTGCCAGCAGCAGAGGACTAGCGGAGACCCAGTACTTC.